This T cell receptor (beta chain) was profiled in a study of T cells in Graves' hyperthyroidism and ophthalmopathy. Study-wide points: From stable hyperthyroidism, ophthalmopathy was set apart by a 13 V-J model. Most expanded thyroid clonotypes above 0.001 recurred in blood.

Regions amplified from RNA transcripts were the TCR beta CDR3 regions. The HTBI primer set was used in a first-round RT-PCR of the TCR CDR3. Using its own MiXCR run on the multiplex PCR reads, TCRdb lists one record per CDR3 protein. The data show over 300,000 distinct CDR3 sequences, approximately 15% seen once. This clonotype was observed many times. Antigen unknown. V was pared by 1 base and J by 0 bases, with 11 bases between. This CDR3 has 16 residues. CDR1 and CDR2 from the germline V gene are SGHDT and YYEEEE. The chain carries TRBV5-6 and TRBJ1-3; D is unresolved. The sequence came from a woman in her fifties or sixties with Graves' hyperthyroidism. The specimen sequenced was blood. CDR3 bases: TGTGCCAGCAGCTTGTTCGCCCCTCTCTCTGGAAACACCATATATTTT. Translated: CASSLFAPLSGNTIYF. The entire variable domain, with the rest obtained from reference TRBV5-6 and TRBJ1-3, is as follows: DAGVTQSPTHLIKTRGQQVTLRCSPKSGHDTVSWYQQALGQGPQFIFQYYEEEERQRGNFPDRFSGHQFPNYSSELNVNALLLGDSALYLCASSLFAPLSGNTIYFGEGSWLTVV.